Sequencing of this T cell receptor (beta chain) was carried out in a study of Ad26.COV2.S vaccination and SARS-CoV-2 variants. The study, taken as a whole, reports: TCR breadth and depth analyses may have underestimated total T cell responses.

This clone appeared a single time. As yet, its antigen is unknown. This CDR3 is built from 12 residues. V shed 5 bases, J shed 7 bases, and the junction held 0 bases outside the gene matches. CDR1 is MNHEY, CDR2 SVGEGT, per germline. Sequenced by immunoSEQ multiplex PCR; TCRdb stores in-frame clones only, minus some. The profile shows about 94,000 clones, more than 70% of them singletons. The sample was peripheral blood, taken after recovery from COVID-19. The source of this sequence is a human donor who had recovered from COVID-19. The chain employs TRBV6-2 or TRBV6-3 and TRBJ2-7; TRBD2 agrees at 12 bases. CDR3 amino acids: CASSLAGGEQYF. The DNA of the CDR3 is TGTGCCAGCAGTCTAGCGGGAGGGGAGCAGTACTTC.